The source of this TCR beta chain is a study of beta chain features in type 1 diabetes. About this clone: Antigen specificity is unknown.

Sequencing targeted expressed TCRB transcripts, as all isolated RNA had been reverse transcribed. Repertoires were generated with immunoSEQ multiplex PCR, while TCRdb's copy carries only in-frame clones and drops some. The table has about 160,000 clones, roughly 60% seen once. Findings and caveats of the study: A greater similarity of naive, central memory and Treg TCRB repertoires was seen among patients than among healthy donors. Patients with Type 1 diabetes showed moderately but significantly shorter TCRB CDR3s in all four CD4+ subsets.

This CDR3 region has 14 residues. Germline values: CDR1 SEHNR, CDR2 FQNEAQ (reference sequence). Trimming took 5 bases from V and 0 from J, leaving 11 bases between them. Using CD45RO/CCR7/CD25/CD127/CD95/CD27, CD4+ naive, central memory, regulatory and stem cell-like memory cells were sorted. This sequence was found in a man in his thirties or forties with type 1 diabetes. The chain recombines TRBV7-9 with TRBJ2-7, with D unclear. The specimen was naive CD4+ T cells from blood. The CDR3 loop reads CASSPPVLSYEQYF. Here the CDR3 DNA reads TGTGCCAGCAGCCCGCCAGTCCTCTCCTACGAGCAGTACTTC.